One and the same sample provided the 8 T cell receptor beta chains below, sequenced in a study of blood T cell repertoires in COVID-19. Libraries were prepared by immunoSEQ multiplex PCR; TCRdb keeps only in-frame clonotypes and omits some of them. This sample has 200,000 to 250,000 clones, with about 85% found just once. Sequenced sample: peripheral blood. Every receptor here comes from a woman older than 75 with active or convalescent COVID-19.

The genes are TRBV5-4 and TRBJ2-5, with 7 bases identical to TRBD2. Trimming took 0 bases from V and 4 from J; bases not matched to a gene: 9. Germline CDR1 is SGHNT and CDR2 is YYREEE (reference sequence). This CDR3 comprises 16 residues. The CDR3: CASSLALEAGVETQYF. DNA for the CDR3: TGTGCCAGCAGCTTGGCCCTTGAGGCGGGGGTAGAGACCCAGTACTTC.

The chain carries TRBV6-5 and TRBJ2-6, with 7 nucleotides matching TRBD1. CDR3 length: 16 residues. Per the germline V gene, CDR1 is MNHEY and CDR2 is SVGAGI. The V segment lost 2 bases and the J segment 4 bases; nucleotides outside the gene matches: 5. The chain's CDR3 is CASSYGDRAGANVLTF. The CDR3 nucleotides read TGTGCCAGCAGTTACGGTGACAGGGCGGGGGCCAACGTCCTGACTTTC.

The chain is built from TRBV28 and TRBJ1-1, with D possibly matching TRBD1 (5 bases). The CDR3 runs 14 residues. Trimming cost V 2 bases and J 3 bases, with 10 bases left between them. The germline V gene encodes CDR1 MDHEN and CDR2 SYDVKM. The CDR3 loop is CASSLKGGDTEAFF. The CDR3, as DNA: TGTGCCAGCAGTTTAAAGGGAGGGGACACTGAAGCTTTCTTT.

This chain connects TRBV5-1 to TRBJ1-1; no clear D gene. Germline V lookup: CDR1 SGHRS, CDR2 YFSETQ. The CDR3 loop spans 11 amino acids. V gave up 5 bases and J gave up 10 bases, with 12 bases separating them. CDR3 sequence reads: CASRLIDRAFF. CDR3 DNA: TGCGCCAGCAGACTGATCGATCGAGCTTTCTTT.

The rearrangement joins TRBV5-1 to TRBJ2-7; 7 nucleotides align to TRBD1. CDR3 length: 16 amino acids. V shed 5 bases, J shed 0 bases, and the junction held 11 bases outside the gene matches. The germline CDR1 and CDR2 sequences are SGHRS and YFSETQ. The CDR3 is CASSRNDRASSYEQYF. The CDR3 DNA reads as TGCGCCAGCAGTCGCAACGACAGGGCGAGCTCCTACGAGCAGTACTTC.

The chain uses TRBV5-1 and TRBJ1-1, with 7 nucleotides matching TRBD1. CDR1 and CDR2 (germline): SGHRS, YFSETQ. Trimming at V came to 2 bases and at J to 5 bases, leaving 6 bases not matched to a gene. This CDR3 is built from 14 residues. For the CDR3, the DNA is TGCGCCAGCAGCTTTACAGGGGAATGGACTGAAGCTTTCTTT. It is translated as CASSFTGEWTEAFF.

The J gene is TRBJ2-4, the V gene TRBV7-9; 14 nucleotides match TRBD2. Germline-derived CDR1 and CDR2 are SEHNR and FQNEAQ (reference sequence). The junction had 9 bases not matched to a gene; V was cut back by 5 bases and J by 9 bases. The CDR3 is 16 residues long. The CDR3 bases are TGTGCCAGCAGCGAACTATCCGGGACTAGCGGGGGCATTCAGTACTTC. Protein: CASSELSGTSGGIQYF.

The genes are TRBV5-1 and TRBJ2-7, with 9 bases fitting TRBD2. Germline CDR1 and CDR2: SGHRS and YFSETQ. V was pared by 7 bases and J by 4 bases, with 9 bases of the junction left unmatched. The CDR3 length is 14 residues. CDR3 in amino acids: CASGTGLAGYEQYF. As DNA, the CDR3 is TGCGCCAGCGGCACGGGACTAGCTGGATACGAGCAGTACTTC.